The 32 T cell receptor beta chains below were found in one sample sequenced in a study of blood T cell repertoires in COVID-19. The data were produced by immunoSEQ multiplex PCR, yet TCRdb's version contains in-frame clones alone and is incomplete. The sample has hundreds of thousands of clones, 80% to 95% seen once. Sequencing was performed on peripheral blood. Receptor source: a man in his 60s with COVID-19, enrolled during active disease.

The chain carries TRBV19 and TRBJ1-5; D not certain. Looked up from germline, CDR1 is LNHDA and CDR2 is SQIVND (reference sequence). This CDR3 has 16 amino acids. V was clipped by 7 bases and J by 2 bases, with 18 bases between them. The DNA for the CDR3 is TGTGCCAGTACCAAAGAAAGGGCAGCGGGCAATCAGCCCCAGCATTTT. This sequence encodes CASTKERAAGNQPQHF.

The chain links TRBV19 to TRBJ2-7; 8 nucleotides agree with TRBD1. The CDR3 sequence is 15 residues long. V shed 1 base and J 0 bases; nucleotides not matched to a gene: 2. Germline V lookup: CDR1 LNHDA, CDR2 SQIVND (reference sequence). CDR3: CASSIGDRSSYEQYF. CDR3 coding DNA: TGTGCCAGTAGTATAGGGGACAGGAGCTCCTACGAGCAGTACTTC.

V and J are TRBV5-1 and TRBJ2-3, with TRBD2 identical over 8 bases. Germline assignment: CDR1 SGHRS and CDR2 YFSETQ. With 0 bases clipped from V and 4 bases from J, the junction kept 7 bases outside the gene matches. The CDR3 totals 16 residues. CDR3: CASSLGRGTSSDTQYF. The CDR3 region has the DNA TGCGCCAGCAGCTTGGGTCGGGGGACTAGTTCAGATACGCAGTATTTT.

The DNA for the CDR3 is TGTGCCAGCAGTCCCAGGGGCCGCACCTACGAGCAGTACTTC. It yields the protein CASSPRGRTYEQYF. The chain carries TRBV6-5 and TRBJ2-7; D perhaps matches TRBD1 (6 bases). This CDR3 contains 14 residues. Between the trimmed V and J ends, which lost 5 bases and 2 bases, there was a span of 13 bases. Per germline, CDR1 MNHEY and CDR2 SVGAGI.

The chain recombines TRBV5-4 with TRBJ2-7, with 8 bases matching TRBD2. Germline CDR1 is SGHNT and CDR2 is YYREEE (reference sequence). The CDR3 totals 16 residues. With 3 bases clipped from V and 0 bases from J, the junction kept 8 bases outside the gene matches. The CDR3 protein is CASSSQLAASSYEQYF. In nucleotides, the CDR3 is TGTGCCAGCAGCTCACAACTAGCGGCTAGCTCCTACGAGCAGTACTTC. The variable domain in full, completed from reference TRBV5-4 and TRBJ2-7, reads ETGVTQSPTHLIKTRGQQVTLRCSSQSGHNTVSWYQQALGQGPQFIFQYYREEENGRGNFPPRFSGLQFPNYSSELNVNALELDDSALYLCASSSQLAASSYEQYFGPGTRLTVT.

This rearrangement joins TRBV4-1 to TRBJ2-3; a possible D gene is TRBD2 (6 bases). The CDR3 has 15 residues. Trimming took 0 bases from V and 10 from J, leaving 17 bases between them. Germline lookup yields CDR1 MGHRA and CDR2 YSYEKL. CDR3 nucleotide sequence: TGCGCCAGCAGCCAAGATCCCCCTCATGGGGACTCGCAGTATTTT. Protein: CASSQDPPHGDSQYF.

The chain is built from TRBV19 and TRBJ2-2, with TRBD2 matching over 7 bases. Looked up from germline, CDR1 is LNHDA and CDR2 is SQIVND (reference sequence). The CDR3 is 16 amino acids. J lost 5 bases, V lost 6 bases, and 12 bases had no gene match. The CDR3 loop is CASSRWAGVRTGELFF. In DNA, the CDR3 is TGTGCCAGTAGCCGGTGGGCGGGAGTGAGGACCGGGGAGCTGTTTTTT.

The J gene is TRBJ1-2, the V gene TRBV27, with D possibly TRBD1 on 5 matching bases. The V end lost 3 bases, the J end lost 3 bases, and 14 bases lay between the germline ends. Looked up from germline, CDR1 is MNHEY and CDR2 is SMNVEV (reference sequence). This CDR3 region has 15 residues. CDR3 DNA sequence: TGTGCCAGCAGTTTTTGGGGGGGTAACGACTATGGCTACACCTTC. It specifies CASSFWGGNDYGYTF.

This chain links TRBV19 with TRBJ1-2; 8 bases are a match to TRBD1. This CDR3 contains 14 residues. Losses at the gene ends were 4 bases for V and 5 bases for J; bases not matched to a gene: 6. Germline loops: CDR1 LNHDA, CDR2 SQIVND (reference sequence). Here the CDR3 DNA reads TGTGCCAGTAGTACCCCCCAGGGGGCGTATGGCTACACCTTC. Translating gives CASSTPQGAYGYTF.

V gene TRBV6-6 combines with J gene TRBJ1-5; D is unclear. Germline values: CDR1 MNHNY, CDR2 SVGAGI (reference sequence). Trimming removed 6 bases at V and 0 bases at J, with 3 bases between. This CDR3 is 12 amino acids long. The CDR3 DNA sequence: TGTGCCAGCAGCCTTAGCAATCAGCCCCAGCATTTT. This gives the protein CASSLSNQPQHF.

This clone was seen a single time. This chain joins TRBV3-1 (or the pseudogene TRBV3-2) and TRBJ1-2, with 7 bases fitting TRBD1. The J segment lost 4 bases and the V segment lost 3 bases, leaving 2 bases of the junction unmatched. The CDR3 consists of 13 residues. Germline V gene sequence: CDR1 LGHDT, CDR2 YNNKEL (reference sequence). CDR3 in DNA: TGTGCCAGCAGCCAGGACAGGAGCTATGGCTACACCTTC. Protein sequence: CASSQDRSYGYTF.

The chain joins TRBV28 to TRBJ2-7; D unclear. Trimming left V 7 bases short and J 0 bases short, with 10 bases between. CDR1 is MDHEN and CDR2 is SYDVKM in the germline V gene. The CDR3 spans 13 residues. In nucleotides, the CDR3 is TGTGCCAGCAACAGACCATACTCCTACGAGCAGTACTTC. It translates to CASNRPYSYEQYF.

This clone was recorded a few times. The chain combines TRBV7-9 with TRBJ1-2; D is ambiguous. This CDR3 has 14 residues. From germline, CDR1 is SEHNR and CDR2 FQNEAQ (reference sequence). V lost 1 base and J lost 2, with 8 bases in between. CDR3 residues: CASSLDAQNYGYTF. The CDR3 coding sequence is TGTGCCAGCAGCTTAGATGCCCAGAACTATGGCTACACCTTC.

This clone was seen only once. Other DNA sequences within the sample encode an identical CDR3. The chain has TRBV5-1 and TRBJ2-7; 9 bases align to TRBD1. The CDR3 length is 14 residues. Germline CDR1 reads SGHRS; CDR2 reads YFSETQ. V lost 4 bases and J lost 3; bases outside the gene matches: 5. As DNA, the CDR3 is TGCGCCAGCAGCCCGGACAGGGGCAACTACGAGCAGTACTTC. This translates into CASSPDRGNYEQYF. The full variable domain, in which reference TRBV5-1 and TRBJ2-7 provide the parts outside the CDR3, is KAGVTQTPRYLIKTRGQQVTLSCSPISGHRSVSWYQQTPGQGLQFLFEYFSETQRNKGNFPGRFSGRQFSNSRSEMNVSTLELGDSALYLCASSPDRGNYEQYFGPGTRLTVT.

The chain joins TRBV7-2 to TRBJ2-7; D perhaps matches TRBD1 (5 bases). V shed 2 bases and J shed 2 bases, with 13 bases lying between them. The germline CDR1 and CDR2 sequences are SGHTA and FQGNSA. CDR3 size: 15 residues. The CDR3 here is CASSLQGTTPYEQYF. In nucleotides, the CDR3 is TGTGCCAGCAGCTTACAGGGCACCACTCCCTACGAGCAGTACTTC. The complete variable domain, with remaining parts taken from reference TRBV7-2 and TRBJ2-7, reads GAGVSQSPSNKVTEKGKDVELRCDPISGHTALYWYRQSLGQGLEFLIYFQGNSAPDKSGLPSDRFSAERTGGSVSTLTIQRTQQEDSAVYLCASSLQGTTPYEQYFGPGTRLTVT.

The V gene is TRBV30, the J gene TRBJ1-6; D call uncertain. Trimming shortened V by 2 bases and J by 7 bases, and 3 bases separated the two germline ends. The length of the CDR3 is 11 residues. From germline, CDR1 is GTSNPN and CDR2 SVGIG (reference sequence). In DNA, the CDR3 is TGTGCCTGGAGTCTCAATTCACCCCTCCACTTT. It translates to CAWSLNSPLHF.

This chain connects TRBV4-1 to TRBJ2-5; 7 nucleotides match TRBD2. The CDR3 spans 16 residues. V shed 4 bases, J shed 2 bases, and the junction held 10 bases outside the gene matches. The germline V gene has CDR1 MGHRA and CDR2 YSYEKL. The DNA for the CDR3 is TGCGCCAGCAGCCTATACTACCTAGCGGCACAAGAGACCCAGTACTTC. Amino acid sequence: CASSLYYLAAQETQYF.

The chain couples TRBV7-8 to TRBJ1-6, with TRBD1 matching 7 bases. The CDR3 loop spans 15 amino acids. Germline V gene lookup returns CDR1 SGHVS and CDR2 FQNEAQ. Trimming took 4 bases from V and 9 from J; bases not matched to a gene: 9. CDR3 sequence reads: CASSSNRGLSSPLHF. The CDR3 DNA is TGTGCCAGCAGCTCCAACAGGGGTCTGAGTTCACCCCTCCACTTT.

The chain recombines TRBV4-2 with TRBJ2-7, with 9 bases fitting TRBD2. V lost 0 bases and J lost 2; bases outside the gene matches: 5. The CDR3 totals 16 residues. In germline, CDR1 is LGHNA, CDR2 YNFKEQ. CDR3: CASSQDWTSATYEQYF. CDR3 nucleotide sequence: TGTGCCAGCAGCCAAGATTGGACTAGCGCTACCTACGAGCAGTACTTC.

The CDR3 sequence is CASSLKMGPHANEQFF. CDR3 coding DNA: TGTGCCAGCAGCTTAAAGATGGGCCCCCATGCCAATGAGCAGTTCTTC. The rearrangement uses TRBV7-9 and TRBJ2-1; D is uncertain. V was trimmed by 2 bases and J by 6 bases, leaving 17 bases between them. CDR3 length: 16 amino acids. CDR1 and CDR2 from the germline V gene are SEHNR and FQNEAQ (reference sequence).

CDR3 loop: CASRRGGDSYGYTF. CDR3 in DNA: TGTGCCAGTCGCCGGGGTGGGGACAGCTATGGCTACACCTTC. The J gene is TRBJ1-2, the V gene TRBV19; 7 bases agree with TRBD1. Germline-derived CDR1 and CDR2 are LNHDA and SQIVND (reference sequence). The junction had 10 bases not matched to a gene; V was cut back by 8 bases and J by 4 bases. The CDR3 runs to 14 residues.

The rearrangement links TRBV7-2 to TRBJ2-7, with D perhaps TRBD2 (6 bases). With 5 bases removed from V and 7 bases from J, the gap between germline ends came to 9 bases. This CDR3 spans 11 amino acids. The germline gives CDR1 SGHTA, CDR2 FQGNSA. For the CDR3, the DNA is TGTGCCAGCAGCCGACTAGGGGAGCAGTACTTC. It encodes CASSRLGEQYF.

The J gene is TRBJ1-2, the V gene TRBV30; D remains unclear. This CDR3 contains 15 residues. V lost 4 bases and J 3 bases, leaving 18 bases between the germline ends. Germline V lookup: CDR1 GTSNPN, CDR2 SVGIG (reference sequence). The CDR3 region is CAWKRRARPDYGYTF. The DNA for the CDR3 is TGTGCCTGGAAGAGGCGCGCGCGACCAGACTATGGCTACACCTTC.

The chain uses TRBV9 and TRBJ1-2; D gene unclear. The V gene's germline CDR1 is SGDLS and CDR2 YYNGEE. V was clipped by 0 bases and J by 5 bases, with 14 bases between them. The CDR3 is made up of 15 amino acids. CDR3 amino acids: CASSVVTRITYGYTF. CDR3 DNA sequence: TGTGCCAGCAGCGTAGTGACAAGGATTACATATGGCTACACCTTC.

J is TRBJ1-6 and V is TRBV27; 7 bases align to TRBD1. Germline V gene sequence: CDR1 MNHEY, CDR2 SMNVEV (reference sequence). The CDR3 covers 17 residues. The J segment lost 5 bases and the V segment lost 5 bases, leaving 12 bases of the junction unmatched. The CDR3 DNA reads TGTGCCAGCAGTCACCCTAGAGGGACAGCAAATAATTCACCCCTCCACTTT. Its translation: CASSHPRGTANNSPLHF.

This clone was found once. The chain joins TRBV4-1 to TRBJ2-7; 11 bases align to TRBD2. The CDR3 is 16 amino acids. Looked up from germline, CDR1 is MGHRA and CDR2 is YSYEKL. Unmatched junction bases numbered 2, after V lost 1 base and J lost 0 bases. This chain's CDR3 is CASSQGGLAGSYEQYF. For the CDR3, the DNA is TGCGCCAGCAGCCAAGGAGGACTAGCGGGCTCCTACGAGCAGTACTTC.

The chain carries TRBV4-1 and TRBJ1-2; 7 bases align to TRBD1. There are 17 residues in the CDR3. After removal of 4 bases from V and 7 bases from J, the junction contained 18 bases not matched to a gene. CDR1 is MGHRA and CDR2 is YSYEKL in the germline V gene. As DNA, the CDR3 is TGCGCCAGCAGCCTTGGGGGGACAGACGCCATTCACTCTGGCTACACCTTC. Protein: CASSLGGTDAIHSGYTF.

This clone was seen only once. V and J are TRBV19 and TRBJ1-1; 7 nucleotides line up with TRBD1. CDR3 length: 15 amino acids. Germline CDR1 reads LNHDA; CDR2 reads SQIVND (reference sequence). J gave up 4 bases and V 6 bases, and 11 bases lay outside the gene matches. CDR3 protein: CASSDKGAGGTEAFF. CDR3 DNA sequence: TGTGCCAGTAGCGATAAGGGGGCTGGGGGCACTGAAGCTTTCTTT.

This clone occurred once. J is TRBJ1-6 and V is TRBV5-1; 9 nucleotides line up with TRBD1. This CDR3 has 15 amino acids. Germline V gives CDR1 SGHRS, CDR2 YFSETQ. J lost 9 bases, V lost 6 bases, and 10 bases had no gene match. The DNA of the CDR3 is TGCGCCAGCACCCAGTTGGGACAGGGAGGTTCACCCCTCCACTTT. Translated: CASTQLGQGGSPLHF.

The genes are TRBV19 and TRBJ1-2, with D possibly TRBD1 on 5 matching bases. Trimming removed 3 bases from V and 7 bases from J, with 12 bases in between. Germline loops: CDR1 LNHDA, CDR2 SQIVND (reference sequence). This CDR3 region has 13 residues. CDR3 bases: TGTGCCAGTAGTATCAGGGTAACGGGTGGCTACACCTTC. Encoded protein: CASSIRVTGGYTF.

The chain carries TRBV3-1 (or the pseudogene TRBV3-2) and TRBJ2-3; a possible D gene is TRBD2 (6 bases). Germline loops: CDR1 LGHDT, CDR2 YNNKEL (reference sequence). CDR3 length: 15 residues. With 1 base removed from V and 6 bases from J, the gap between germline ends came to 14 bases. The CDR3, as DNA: TGTGCCAGCAGCCAAGGGGCCGGGAGTGCGGATACGCAGTATTTT. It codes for CASSQGAGSADTQYF.

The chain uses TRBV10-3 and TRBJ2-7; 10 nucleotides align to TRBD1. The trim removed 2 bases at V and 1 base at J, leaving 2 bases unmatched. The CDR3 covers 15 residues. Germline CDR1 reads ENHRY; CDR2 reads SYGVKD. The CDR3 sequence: CAISELGQGSYEQYF. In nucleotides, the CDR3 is TGTGCCATCAGTGAGCTGGGACAGGGGTCCTACGAGCAGTACTTC.